This TCR beta chain was captured by sequencing in a study of cytomegalovirus exposure and HLA in healthy donors. This clone was picked up a small number of times. Antigen: not known. The PCR employed 60 Vbeta primers together with 13 Jbeta primers. TCRdb keeps only in-frame clones here, not all; method: immunoSEQ multiplex PCR. In the table there are around 150,000 clones, roughly 65% of which are singletons. Trimming removed 6 bases at V and 10 bases at J, with 18 bases between. CDR1 SEHNR and CDR2 FQNEAQ come from the germline V gene (reference sequence). This CDR3 comprises 13 residues. The study's findings and limits: In an earlier analysis, in roughly 600 donors, most V segments appeared productive either ~90% or ~30% of the time. TCR beta sequences reportedly predicted most subjects' HLA-A and HLA-B alleles accurately. In a later analysis, TCR beta V- and J-gene trimming showed a link to a missense DCLRE1C variant.

Sequencing was carried out using PBMCs. This sequence was found in a man between 18 and 35 years old in good health and CMV-seropositive. The chain combines TRBV7-9 with TRBJ1-2; D is unclear. DNA for the CDR3: TGTGCCAGCAGTCCCAATATTGAGGTTGTCTACACCTTC. Amino acid sequence: CASSPNIEVVYTF.